The T cell receptor (beta chain) under discussion was sequenced for a study of tissue T cells after allogeneic stem cell transplantation (dated by TCRdb to between 2021 and 2023). Study-level background: Over an approximately three-year period, about seven adult allo-HCT recipients who had steroid-refractory GVHD were prospectively enrolled in a research-autopsy study. Every GVHD patient received a graft from a donor; several grafts were unmodified and three were CD34-selected to deplete T cells. Gastrointestinal GVHD was present in all GVHD patients, each of whom received several lines of GVHD-directed therapy, and roughly 5 of these patients also had skin involvement. Pre-transplant PBMCs, which were of recipient origin, were available from about 5 GVHD patients. In viably preserved blood and marrow, CD3+ T cells were flow-sorted if cell numbers allowed, whereas smaller samples went directly to DNA extraction. Using research autopsies of patients with and without GVHD, plus mouse models of GVHD, the study profiled TCR beta repertoires across many tissues. The human part of the study was a prospective observational study with no blinding and no randomization. Here is what the overall study found, with its caveats: Only a few T cell clones appeared in more than one patient, yet motif-based clustering showed tissue-specific repertoire signatures that were shared between patients. The patient cohort was small and clinically heterogeneous, and sampling depth was acknowledged as a limitation. In both patients and mice, only a limited portion of the TCR repertoire detected in tissues was captured by blood and spleen T cells. Which tissue TCRs were alloreactive or antigen-specific was not determined in the study, and some of the clones might have been host cells that persisted. Within patients, how anatomically similar the tissues were was a key factor in shaping TCR repertoire composition, regardless of disease or transplant status.

The library was produced with the immunoSEQ multiplex PCR assay. TCRbeta CDR3 sequencing was done by Adaptive Biotechnologies at survey depth, reporting CDR3 sequences, V/J genes, productive frequency and template counts. Amplification of TCR beta CDR3 regions was performed from genomic DNA rather than from RNA. In the paper's pipeline: Jensen-Shannon divergence was used to quantify pairwise repertoire overlap between tissues, with a value of 1 meaning complete divergence and a value of 0 meaning identical repertoires. Tissues were clustered by single-linkage agglomerative hierarchical clustering of pairwise JSD values, and the clustering results were displayed as dendrograms. GLIPH2 was applied to all patient samples using simulation_depth 1000, kmer_min_depth 3, and cdr3_length_cutoff 8, and only groups with more than two unique CDR3s were retained. In a standardized tissue-overlap score, Jaccard GLIPH-group overlap across patients was extrapolated to a standard repertoire size of 1000 clones. Linear mixed-effect models, with tissue included as a fixed effect and individual included as a random effect, were used to assess associations of diversity with clinical or experimental variables. What TCRdb holds here is the immuneACCESS table cut down to in-frame rearrangements. Part of the clones is not present; checked against another copy, under half of the missing clones reflect an unresolved V gene, and the others are unexplained. D and trimming were read from the DNA, whereas the V and J calls and clone size are those reported in that table. The sample table contains approximately 45,000 clones; only one count was recorded for around nine tenths of them. The ten largest make up about 3.8% of the sample.

Trimming takes 10 bases off V and 3 bases off J; junction bases not matched to a gene: 12. The germline V gene (reference sequence) specifies SEHNR as CDR1 and FQNEAQ as CDR2. Taken from cysteine to phenylalanine, the CDR3 has 14 residues. Only the CDR3 DNA is retained, 42 bases long and in frame from the first base. In the paper's terms, the time point label means: recipient (host-origin) PBMCs collected before allo-HCT. About this clone: Its antigen remains undetermined. Base qualities are missing; no much larger clone stands one base away.

This receptor was identified in a woman aged 40-69 years who later had graft-versus-host disease after an allogeneic stem cell transplant. The source was blood, collected before transplantation. The V and J genes are TRBV7-9 and TRBJ2-7; 7 bases in the junction line up with TRBD1. The DNA is as follows: TGTGCCACAGCCGGACAGGCGGACCGCTACGAGCAGTACTTC. The translation is CATAGQADRYEQYF.